The 24 T cell receptor beta chains presented below share a single source sample, sequenced in a study of blood T cell repertoires in COVID-19. TCRdb keeps only in-frame clones here, not all; method: immunoSEQ multiplex PCR. The sample shows 150,000 to 200,000 clones, 82% of them seen only once. The sequencing input was peripheral blood. These receptors all stem from a woman aged 65 to 85 with acute or convalescent COVID-19.

This clone was observed a handful of times. The rearrangement uses TRBV19 and TRBJ1-4, with TRBD1 identical over 9 bases. CDR3 length: 16 amino acids. V gave up 7 bases and J gave up 0 bases; unmatched junction bases: 6. The germline V gene has CDR1 LNHDA and CDR2 SQIVND (reference sequence). The CDR3 is CASIGTGLATNEKLFF. In DNA form, the CDR3 reads TGTGCCAGTATCGGGACAGGGTTGGCAACTAATGAAAAACTGTTTTTT.

The chain links TRBV28 to TRBJ2-7; the match to TRBD1 covers 7 bases. Germline CDR1 MDHEN, CDR2 SYDVKM. The trim removed 10 bases at V and 4 bases at J, leaving 10 bases unmatched. The CDR3 has 13 residues. Here the CDR3 reads CATQEGAVYEQYF. The DNA for the CDR3 is TGTGCCACCCAAGAGGGGGCCGTGTACGAGCAGTACTTC. Combining the CDR3 with reference TRBV28 and TRBJ2-7 gives the whole variable domain DVKVTQSSRYLVKRTGEKVFLECVQDMDHENMFWYRQDPGLGLRLIYFSYDVKMKEKGDIPEGYSVSREKKERFSLILESASTNQTSMYLCATQEGAVYEQYFGPGTRLTVT.

The chain uses TRBV6-2 or TRBV6-3 and TRBJ2-1; a possible D gene is TRBD2 (5 bases). The V gene lost 6 bases and the J gene lost 12 bases, with 18 bases spanning the gap. This CDR3 contains 13 residues. From germline, CDR1 is MNHEY and CDR2 SVGEGT. The CDR3 region is CASSLRVLGGQFF. The CDR3 nucleotides read TGTGCCAGCAGCCTCCGAGTACTAGGCGGGCAGTTCTTC.

This rearrangement joins TRBV30 to TRBJ1-2; D gene ambiguous. The germline V gene has CDR1 GTSNPN and CDR2 SVGIG (reference sequence). Between the trimmed V and J ends, which lost 2 bases and 8 bases, there was a span of 9 bases. This CDR3 region has 11 residues. The CDR3 region has the DNA TGTGCCTGGAGTCATGGTGGCGGCTACACCTTC. Protein product: CAWSHGGGYTF.

The chain combines TRBV5-8 with TRBJ2-7, with D possibly TRBD2 on 5 matching bases. The CDR3 consists of 13 residues. Germline V gene data show CDR1 as SGHTS and CDR2 as YDEGEE. Trimming removed 1 base at V and 5 bases at J, with 10 bases between. CDR3 coding DNA: TGTGCCAGCAGCTTGCGACTATCAGACGAGCAGTACTTC. Its translation is CASSLRLSDEQYF.

This clone was counted between two and nine times. V gene TRBV6-5 combines with J gene TRBJ2-4, with 10 positions matching TRBD2. Unmatched junction bases numbered 6, after V lost 0 bases and J lost 7 bases. Germline values: CDR1 MNHEY, CDR2 SVGAGI. The CDR3 extends over 16 amino acids. CDR3 sequence: CASSYSVAGGPNIQYF. Written as DNA, the CDR3 is TGTGCCAGCAGTTACTCTGTAGCGGGAGGCCCCAACATTCAGTACTTC.

The V and J genes are TRBV5-5 and TRBJ2-3, with 7 bases lining up with TRBD1. V shed 1 base and J 3 bases; nucleotides not matched to a gene: 5. This CDR3 has 15 residues. CDR1 SGHKS and CDR2 YYEKEE come from the germline V gene (reference sequence). DNA of the CDR3: TGTGCCAGCAGCTTGCGCCAACAGGGGACAGATACGCAGTATTTT. Its protein is CASSLRQQGTDTQYF.

The CDR3 DNA reads as TGTGCCAGCAGCGCCGACAGGTTCAACGATGAGCAGTTCTTC. Residues: CASSADRFNDEQFF. The chain has TRBV5-4 and TRBJ2-1; a possible D gene is TRBD1 (6 bases). Between the trimmed V and J ends, which lost 4 bases and 8 bases, there was a span of 16 bases. CDR1 SGHNT and CDR2 YYREEE come from the germline V gene (reference sequence). There are 14 residues in the CDR3.

J is TRBJ2-2 and V is TRBV27; 9 bases are shared with TRBD1. V trimming: 11 bases; J trimming: 8 bases; junction bases outside the gene matches: 24. The CDR3 is 18 residues long. CDR1 MNHEY and CDR2 SMNVEV come from the germline V gene (reference sequence). The CDR3 reads CASRRDREGKTGTGELFF. CDR3 in DNA: TGTGCCTCCAGGCGGGACAGGGAGGGGAAAACCGGTACGGGGGAGCTGTTTTTT.

In DNA form, the CDR3 reads TGCGCCAGCAGCTTACAGAACACTGAAGCTTTCTTT. It codes for CASSLQNTEAFF. This sequence joins TRBV5-1 and TRBJ1-1; no definite D call. Per germline, CDR1 SGHRS and CDR2 YFSETQ. The CDR3 totals 12 residues. V was trimmed by 2 bases and J by 1 base, leaving 3 bases between them.

The chain couples TRBV15 to TRBJ2-1; TRBD2 agrees at 11 bases. The CDR3 totals 15 residues. V gave up 0 bases and J gave up 9 bases; unmatched junction bases: 4. CDR1 LNHNV and CDR2 YYDKDF come from the germline V gene (reference sequence). This chain's CDR3 is CATSRDRTSGSEQFF. Here the CDR3 DNA reads TGTGCCACCAGCAGAGATCGAACTAGCGGGAGTGAGCAGTTCTTC.

This clone was found a few times. The rearrangement uses TRBV15 and TRBJ1-5; 7 bases align to TRBD1. The CDR3 spans 14 residues. Germline trimming cut 4 bases from V and 5 bases from J; bases unmatched to any gene: 5. Germline CDR1 reads LNHNV; CDR2 reads YYDKDF (reference sequence). The CDR3 DNA is TGTGCCACCAGCAACCTACAGGGGTATCAGCCCCAGCATTTT. As protein: CATSNLQGYQPQHF.

CDR3 loop: CASSVDVFYEQFF. CDR3 coding DNA: TGTGCCAGCAGCGTAGATGTATTCTATGAGCAGTTCTTC. The V gene is TRBV9, the J gene TRBJ2-1; the D is unclear. V lost 0 bases to trimming and J lost 8 bases, with 9 bases between them. There are 13 residues in the CDR3. CDR1 is SGDLS and CDR2 is YYNGEE in the germline V gene.

The V gene is TRBV6-1, the J gene TRBJ1-1, with D perhaps matching TRBD1 (6 bases). Germline V gives CDR1 MNHNS, CDR2 SASEGT. The V gene lost 1 base and the J gene lost 11 bases, with 11 bases spanning the gap. The CDR3 extends over 12 amino acids. CDR3 DNA sequence: TGTGCCAGCAGTGAAGGGGGGCTCCAGGCTTTCTTT. This codes for CASSEGGLQAFF.

This clone was counted only a few times. This chain links TRBV7-2 with TRBJ2-7; D gene unclear. Trimming pared 1 base from V and 0 bases from J, leaving 10 bases between. Germline CDR1 reads SGHTA; CDR2 reads FQGNSA. This CDR3 has 15 residues. In nucleotides, the CDR3 is TGTGCCAGCAGCTTAGGGGCCAGCTACTCCTACGAGCAGTACTTC. It codes for CASSLGASYSYEQYF.

Here the CDR3 reads CASSLEFTTGRIEKLFF. DNA for the CDR3: TGTGCCAGCAGTTTGGAGTTTACGACAGGGAGAATAGAAAAACTGTTTTTT. This chain connects TRBV27 to TRBJ1-4; 7 bases map to TRBD1. The V gene's germline CDR1 is MNHEY and CDR2 SMNVEV (reference sequence). The CDR3 contains 17 residues. The ends lost 3 bases at V and 8 bases at J; junction bases unmatched: 15.

The genes are TRBV18 and TRBJ2-2; TRBD1 agrees at 7 bases. CDR1 is KGHSH and CDR2 is LQKENI in the germline V gene. The ends lost 5 bases at V and 1 base at J; junction bases unmatched: 10. The CDR3 length is 17 residues. CDR3 protein: CASSKKGAHQNTGELFF. CDR3 nucleotide sequence: TGTGCCAGCTCAAAAAAGGGGGCCCACCAGAACACCGGGGAGCTGTTTTTT.

This chain uses TRBV7-8 with TRBJ1-3; 7 bases are shared with TRBD1. CDR1 and CDR2 (germline): SGHVS, FQNEAQ. With V trimmed by 5 bases and J by 4 bases, 11 bases remained unmatched. The CDR3 consists of 16 residues. Written as DNA, the CDR3 is TGTGCCAGCAGCGCGGCGGGACAGCCTGGGGGAAACACCATATATTTT. Translating it yields CASSAAGQPGGNTIYF.

Points on this clone: Within the sample, other DNA sequences also encode this same CDR3. This chain uses TRBV2 with TRBJ1-2, with TRBD1 identical over 7 bases. The CDR3 spans 13 residues. The V gene's germline CDR1 is SNHLY and CDR2 FYNNEI. With 5 bases clipped from V and 1 base from J, the junction kept 1 base outside the gene matches. The CDR3 DNA reads as TGTGCCAGCAGTCGGGACAGTAACTATGGCTACACCTTC. Its protein product is CASSRDSNYGYTF.

V usage is TRBV6-5 and J usage is TRBJ2-7; 10 bases line up with TRBD1. Germline V gene data show CDR1 as MNHEY and CDR2 as SVGAGI. V dropped 0 bases and J dropped 4; count of bases not matched to a gene: 6. The CDR3 loop spans 16 amino acids. CDR3 in DNA: TGTGCCAGCAGTTACTCCCCTGGACAGGGGGTATACGAGCAGTACTTC. It translates to CASSYSPGQGVYEQYF.

This clone was observed a single time. V and J are TRBV18 and TRBJ2-5, with a weak D call TRBD1 (6 bases). The CDR3 runs to 15 residues. V shed 5 bases and J shed 5 bases, with 18 bases lying between them. CDR1 and CDR2 from the germline V gene are KGHSH and LQKENI. CDR3 region: CASSSELRGAETQYF. The CDR3 DNA reads as TGTGCCAGCTCATCAGAACTCAGGGGTGCGGAGACCCAGTACTTC.

This clone was recorded a few times. The genes are TRBV28 and TRBJ1-3; 12 bases align to TRBD1. The CDR3 has 15 amino acids. The ends lost 5 bases at V and 4 bases at J; junction bases unmatched: 3. Germline V lookup: CDR1 MDHEN, CDR2 SYDVKM. CDR3 in DNA: TGTGCCAGCAGTGGGGACAGGGGGCCGGGAAACACCATATATTTT. Translation: CASSGDRGPGNTIYF.

CDR3 in DNA: TGTGCCAGCAGTTTTGGACAGGGCACAGATACGCAGTATTTT. Its translation is CASSFGQGTDTQYF. This chain joins TRBV7-9 and TRBJ2-3; 7 bases agree with TRBD1. Trimming at V came to 6 bases and at J to 1 base, leaving 4 bases not matched to a gene. The CDR3 has 14 amino acids. Looked up from germline, CDR1 is SEHNR and CDR2 is FQNEAQ (reference sequence).

The V call is TRBV28, the J call TRBJ1-5; D ambiguous. This CDR3 region has 14 residues. Trimming cost V 5 bases and J 2 bases, with 10 bases left between them. Germline V CDR1 and CDR2: MDHEN, SYDVKM. This CDR3 is CASSPLGRNQPQHF. DNA for the CDR3: TGTGCCAGCAGTCCTCTCGGTCGCAATCAGCCCCAGCATTTT.